The present T cell receptor beta chain was sequenced within a study of blood T cell repertoires in COVID-19. Study information: The United States, Italy and Spain were the sources of the acute and convalescent COVID-19 samples. T cells, B-cell-depleted T cells, or PBMCs provided the cDNA or gDNA that served as material.

Germline loops: CDR1 SGDLS, CDR2 YYNGEE. The CDR3 is made up of 16 amino acids. V gave up 0 bases and J gave up 4 bases; unmatched junction bases: 7. Per the study methods: Researchers report that nucleated cell counts were estimated from reference gene primer amplification. TCRdb's table, derived via immunoSEQ multiplex PCR, lists solely in-frame clones and lacks some. The V and J calls and clone size were taken over from that table, and D and trimming were inferred from the DNA. The table records approximately 180,000 clones, 82% of them present only once. Sample: peripheral blood. The TCR was taken from a woman in her 70s with acute or convalescent COVID-19. The V and J genes are TRBV9 and TRBJ2-5; 9 bases agree with TRBD1. CDR3 nucleotide sequence: TGTGCCAGCAGCGTAGGCTGGGACAGGGTGGCAGAGACCCAGTACTTC. Translating it yields CASSVGWDRVAETQYF.